A selection of T cell receptor beta chains follows, all from one sample in a study of T cell changes during pregnancy in multiple sclerosis. Profiled with immunoSEQ multiplex PCR; TCRdb holds only in-frame clones, not every one. In the table there are about 53,000 clones, roughly 91% of which are singletons. This material consisted of CD4+ T cells from peripheral blood mononuclear cells, taken in the third trimester of pregnancy. Source of these receptors: a female donor with multiple sclerosis, enrolled in a pregnancy study. The CDR3 runs from the conserved cysteine through the conserved F or W. The D gene is left open where the match is weak. Only part of the rows carry a size: once, few, many, or a class if the clone is expanded.

V gene: TRBV19; D gene: TRBD1; CDR3 length: 13; clone size: NA; J gene: TRBJ1-5; CDR3 protein: CASTWTGDQPQHF; CDR3 DNA: TGTGCCAGTACCTGGACAGGGGATCAGCCCCAGCATTTT
V gene: TRBV6-5; D gene: NA; CDR3 length: 14; clone size: NA; J gene: TRBJ1-1; CDR3 protein: CASSLTAMNTEAFF; CDR3 DNA: TGTGCCAGCAGCCTGACAGCCATGAACACTGAAGCTTTCTTT
V gene: TRBV9; D gene: TRBD1; CDR3 length: 15; clone size: NA; J gene: TRBJ1-2; CDR3 protein: CASSKKGQGEVGYTF; CDR3 DNA: TGTGCCAGCAGCAAAAAAGGACAGGGCGAGGTTGGCTACACCTTC
V gene: TRBV6-5; D gene: NA; CDR3 length: 12; clone size: NA; J gene: TRBJ2-3; CDR3 protein: CASTSNTDTQYF; CDR3 DNA: TGTGCCAGCACCTCTAACACAGATACGCAGTATTTT
V gene: TRBV6-6; D gene: TRBD1; CDR3 length: 13; clone size: NA; J gene: TRBJ2-7; CDR3 protein: CASSQGDSYEQYF; CDR3 DNA: TGTGCCAGCAGTCAAGGGGACAGCTACGAGCAGTACTTC
V gene: TRBV11-1; D gene: NA; CDR3 length: 14; clone size: NA; J gene: TRBJ2-5; CDR3 protein: CASSSSPITGTQYF; CDR3 DNA: TGTGCCAGCAGTTCCTCCCCAATCACTGGTACCCAGTACTTC
V gene: TRBV4-1; D gene: NA; CDR3 length: 16; clone size: NA; J gene: TRBJ1-2; CDR3 protein: CASSQDLRPLGYGYTF; CDR3 DNA: TGCGCCAGCAGCCAAGATTTGAGGCCCCTAGGCTATGGCTACACCTTC
V gene: TRBV2; D gene: TRBD2; CDR3 length: 15; clone size: NA; J gene: TRBJ2-3; CDR3 protein: CASSELGGGADTQYF; CDR3 DNA: TGTGCCAGCAGTGAACTGGGCGGGGGGGCAGATACGCAGTATTTT
V gene: TRBV27; D gene: TRBD1; CDR3 length: 16; clone size: NA; J gene: TRBJ1-6; CDR3 protein: CASSFTRQGHNSPLHF; CDR3 DNA: TGTGCCAGCAGCTTTACTAGACAGGGACACAATTCACCCCTCCACTTT
V gene: TRBV29-1; D gene: NA; CDR3 length: 13; clone size: NA; J gene: TRBJ1-2; CDR3 protein: CSVDDSSNYGYTF; CDR3 DNA: TGCAGCGTTGACGACAGCTCTAACTATGGCTACACCTTC
V gene: TRBV6-6; D gene: TRBD1; CDR3 length: 15; clone size: NA; J gene: TRBJ2-2; CDR3 protein: CASTLTGGFSGELFF; CDR3 DNA: TGTGCCAGCACCTTGACAGGGGGTTTTTCCGGGGAGCTGTTTTTT
V gene: TRBV5-8; D gene: NA; CDR3 length: 12; clone size: NA; J gene: TRBJ2-3; CDR3 protein: CASRTSWDTQYF; CDR3 DNA: TGTGCCAGCAGGACTTCGTGGGATACGCAGTATTTT
V gene: TRBV18; D gene: NA; CDR3 length: 12; clone size: NA; J gene: TRBJ2-2; CDR3 protein: CASSPQSGELFF; CDR3 DNA: TGTGCCAGCTCACCGCAGTCCGGGGAGCTGTTTTTT
V gene: TRBV5-6; D gene: TRBD1; CDR3 length: 16; clone size: NA; J gene: TRBJ2-7; CDR3 protein: CASSPATGQAVGEQYF; CDR3 DNA: TGTGCCAGCAGCCCCGCAACGGGACAGGCAGTCGGGGAGCAGTACTTC
V gene: TRBV6-1; D gene: TRBD1; CDR3 length: 15; clone size: NA; J gene: TRBJ2-2; CDR3 protein: CASSEPGQVVGELFF; CDR3 DNA: TGTGCCAGCAGTGAGCCGGGACAGGTGGTCGGGGAGCTGTTTTTT
V gene: TRBV18; D gene: NA; CDR3 length: 15; clone size: NA; J gene: TRBJ2-5; CDR3 protein: CASSAQGTIGETQYF; CDR3 DNA: TGTGCCAGCTCAGCTCAGGGGACGATAGGCGAGACCCAGTACTTC
V gene: TRBV2; D gene: NA; CDR3 length: 13; clone size: NA; J gene: TRBJ1-1; CDR3 protein: CASSEVTQAEAFF; CDR3 DNA: TGTGCCAGCAGTGAAGTAACGCAGGCTGAAGCTTTCTTT
V gene: TRBV9; D gene: TRBD2; CDR3 length: 16; clone size: NA; J gene: TRBJ2-1; CDR3 protein: CASSVSGGAYHNEQFF; CDR3 DNA: TGTGCCAGCAGCGTAAGCGGGGGGGCCTATCACAATGAGCAGTTCTTC
V gene: TRBV4-1; D gene: NA; CDR3 length: 19; clone size: NA; J gene: TRBJ1-5; CDR3 protein: CASSQDIGRAPYSNQPQHF; CDR3 DNA: TGCGCCAGCAGCCAAGATATAGGCAGGGCGCCCTATAGCAATCAGCCCCAGCATTTT
V gene: TRBV5-4; D gene: NA; CDR3 length: 13; clone size: NA; J gene: TRBJ2-7; CDR3 protein: CASSFDSRGEQYF; CDR3 DNA: TGTGCCAGCAGCTTTGACAGTAGGGGCGAGCAGTACTTC
V gene: TRBV11-3; D gene: TRBD1; CDR3 length: 16; clone size: NA; J gene: TRBJ2-5; CDR3 protein: CASSLGGTGHQETQYF; CDR3 DNA: TGTGCCAGCAGCTTAGGCGGGACAGGACACCAAGAGACCCAGTACTTC
V gene: TRBV7-2; D gene: TRBD2; CDR3 length: 18; clone size: NA; J gene: TRBJ2-1; CDR3 protein: CASSLGTGRSGGANEQFF; CDR3 DNA: TGTGCCAGCAGCTTAGGGACAGGAAGGAGCGGGGGGGCGAATGAGCAGTTCTTC
V gene: TRBV30; D gene: TRBD1; CDR3 length: 13; clone size: NA; J gene: TRBJ1-1; CDR3 protein: CAWSPDRGTEAFF; CDR3 DNA: TGTGCCTGGAGTCCTGACAGGGGAACTGAAGCTTTCTTT
V gene: TRBV7-7; D gene: NA; CDR3 length: 14; clone size: NA; J gene: TRBJ2-3; CDR3 protein: CASSLAGGTDTQYF; CDR3 DNA: TGTGCTAGCAGCTTAGCCGGGGGCACAGATACGCAGTATTTT
V gene: TRBV28; D gene: TRBD1; CDR3 length: 16; clone size: once; J gene: TRBJ1-2; CDR3 protein: CASSLPGTGGLQGYTF; CDR3 DNA: TGTGCCAGCAGTTTACCCGGGACAGGGGGCCTTCAGGGCTACACCTTC
V gene: TRBV5-4; D gene: NA; CDR3 length: 14; clone size: NA; J gene: TRBJ1-6; CDR3 protein: CASSPAAGNSPLHF; CDR3 DNA: TGTGCCAGCAGCCCCGCGGCGGGTAATTCACCCCTCCACTTT
V gene: TRBV14; D gene: NA; CDR3 length: 18; clone size: NA; J gene: TRBJ2-1; CDR3 protein: CASSQDLTLGALYNEQFF; CDR3 DNA: TGTGCCAGCAGCCAAGATTTAACCTTGGGGGCGCTCTACAATGAGCAGTTCTTC
V gene: TRBV27; D gene: NA; CDR3 length: 13; clone size: NA; J gene: TRBJ2-5; CDR3 protein: CASATRGRETQYF; CDR3 DNA: TGTGCCAGCGCGACGAGAGGGAGAGAGACCCAGTACTTC
V gene: TRBV28; D gene: NA; CDR3 length: 14; clone size: once; J gene: TRBJ2-3; CDR3 protein: CASKPHLGTDTQYF; CDR3 DNA: TGTGCCAGCAAGCCTCACCTGGGCACAGATACGCAGTATTTT
V gene: TRBV15; D gene: NA; CDR3 length: 16; clone size: NA; J gene: TRBJ2-4; CDR3 protein: CATSRDRGGASSIQYF; CDR3 DNA: TGTGCCACCAGCAGAGATCGGGGCGGGGCCTCGTCCATTCAGTACTTC
V gene: TRBV9; D gene: TRBD2; CDR3 length: 14; clone size: NA; J gene: TRBJ2-1; CDR3 protein: CASSAAGGDNEQFF; CDR3 DNA: TGTGCCAGCAGCGCAGCGGGGGGGGACAATGAGCAGTTCTTC
V gene: TRBV18; D gene: TRBD1; CDR3 length: 16; clone size: NA; J gene: TRBJ1-6; CDR3 protein: CASSPPGGDSFSPLHF; CDR3 DNA: TGTGCCAGCTCACCTCCGGGGGGGGACAGCTTTTCACCCCTCCACTTT
V gene: TRBV7-2; D gene: TRBD1; CDR3 length: 12; clone size: NA; J gene: TRBJ2-1; CDR3 protein: CASSLTGYEQFF; CDR3 DNA: TGTGCCAGCAGCCTGACAGGGTATGAGCAGTTCTTC
V gene: TRBV5-1; D gene: NA; CDR3 length: 14; clone size: NA; J gene: TRBJ1-1; CDR3 protein: CASSLDIMNTEAFF; CDR3 DNA: TGCGCCAGCAGCTTGGACATAATGAACACTGAAGCTTTCTTT
V gene: TRBV27; D gene: NA; CDR3 length: 13; clone size: NA; J gene: TRBJ2-2; CDR3 protein: CASSVTRTGELFF; CDR3 DNA: TGTGCCAGCAGTGTGACTAGAACCGGGGAGCTGTTTTTT
V gene: TRBV5-1; D gene: NA; CDR3 length: 15; clone size: NA; J gene: TRBJ1-2; CDR3 protein: CASSLIRTGLGGYTF; CDR3 DNA: TGCGCCAGCAGCTTGATTCGCACAGGCCTCGGGGGCTACACCTTC
V gene: TRBV11-3; D gene: NA; CDR3 length: 15; clone size: once; J gene: TRBJ2-2; CDR3 protein: CASSLVGVETGELFF; CDR3 DNA: TGTGCCAGCAGCTTAGTAGGGGTGGAAACCGGGGAGCTGTTTTTT
V gene: TRBV6-5; D gene: NA; CDR3 length: 14; clone size: NA; J gene: TRBJ1-1; CDR3 protein: CASSSKQGITEAFF; CDR3 DNA: TGTGCCAGCAGTTCCAAACAGGGAATCACTGAAGCTTTCTTT
V gene: TRBV5-1; D gene: TRBD2; CDR3 length: 14; clone size: NA; J gene: TRBJ2-4; CDR3 protein: CASSPGTIGNIQYF; CDR3 DNA: TGCGCCAGCAGCCCAGGGACTATTGGGAACATTCAGTACTTC
V gene: TRBV10-3; D gene: TRBD1; CDR3 length: 16; clone size: NA; J gene: TRBJ2-2; CDR3 protein: CAISERGQSNTGELFF; CDR3 DNA: TGTGCCATCAGTGAGAGGGGGCAATCGAACACCGGGGAGCTGTTTTTT
V gene: TRBV7-2; D gene: TRBD2; CDR3 length: 20; clone size: NA; J gene: TRBJ2-3; CDR3 protein: CASSLASSGDRRTSTDTQYF; CDR3 DNA: TGTGCCAGCAGCTTAGCGTCTAGCGGGGATCGGAGAACTAGCACAGATACGCAGTATTTT
V gene: TRBV19; D gene: NA; CDR3 length: 14; clone size: NA; J gene: TRBJ2-2; CDR3 protein: CASRTPPRFGELFF; CDR3 DNA: TGTGCCAGTAGAACCCCTCCCAGATTCGGGGAGCTGTTTTTT
V gene: TRBV29-1; D gene: TRBD2; CDR3 length: 13; clone size: once; J gene: TRBJ2-5; CDR3 protein: CSVRGLAEETQYF; CDR3 DNA: TGCAGCGTAAGGGGACTAGCGGAAGAGACCCAGTACTTC
V gene: TRBV18; D gene: TRBD1; CDR3 length: 14; clone size: few; J gene: TRBJ1-6; CDR3 protein: CASSSRDRGIPLHF; CDR3 DNA: TGTGCCAGCTCATCGCGGGACAGGGGTATCCCCCTCCACTTT
V gene: TRBV7-3; D gene: TRBD2; CDR3 length: 14; clone size: once; J gene: TRBJ2-3; CDR3 protein: CASSMGLAADTQYF; CDR3 DNA: TGTGCCAGCAGCATGGGACTAGCGGCAGATACGCAGTATTTT
V gene: TRBV6-5; D gene: TRBD2; CDR3 length: 16; clone size: once; J gene: TRBJ2-3; CDR3 protein: CASSYSKRGGADTQYF; CDR3 DNA: TGTGCCAGCAGTTACTCGAAGCGGGGGGGCGCAGATACGCAGTATTTT
V gene: TRBV7-3; D gene: NA; CDR3 length: 12; clone size: NA; J gene: TRBJ2-1; CDR3 protein: CASSLTGAEQFF; CDR3 DNA: TGTGCCAGCAGCTTAACCGGAGCCGAGCAGTTCTTC
V gene: TRBV5-5; D gene: TRBD2; CDR3 length: 18; clone size: NA; J gene: TRBJ2-5; CDR3 protein: CASSPGRVSGGDKETQYF; CDR3 DNA: TGTGCCAGCAGCCCGGGTCGGGTTAGCGGGGGGGATAAAGAGACCCAGTACTTC
V gene: TRBV27; D gene: NA; CDR3 length: 16; clone size: NA; J gene: TRBJ1-5; CDR3 protein: CASSPLLVSSNQPQHF; CDR3 DNA: TGTGCCAGCAGTCCCCTCCTCGTTAGTAGCAATCAGCCCCAGCATTTT
V gene: TRBV6-5; D gene: TRBD1; CDR3 length: 14; clone size: NA; J gene: TRBJ1-2; CDR3 protein: CASSYTDRDYGYTF; CDR3 DNA: TGTGCCAGCAGTTACACCGACAGGGACTATGGCTACACCTTC
V gene: TRBV29-1; D gene: NA; CDR3 length: 13; clone size: NA; J gene: TRBJ1-2; CDR3 protein: CSVEGRGDYGYTF; CDR3 DNA: TGCAGCGTTGAGGGTCGGGGAGACTATGGCTACACCTTC
V gene: TRBV19; D gene: TRBD1; CDR3 length: 16; clone size: NA; J gene: TRBJ1-5; CDR3 protein: CASSSRQGRSNQPQHF; CDR3 DNA: TGTGCCAGTAGCTCCCGACAGGGGAGAAGCAATCAGCCCCAGCATTTT
V gene: TRBV2; D gene: TRBD2; CDR3 length: 14; clone size: NA; J gene: TRBJ2-7; CDR3 protein: CASKTGGRSNEQYF; CDR3 DNA: TGTGCCAGCAAAACAGGCGGGAGGTCGAATGAGCAGTACTTC
V gene: TRBV28; D gene: NA; CDR3 length: 15; clone size: NA; J gene: TRBJ2-6; CDR3 protein: CASSFSESGANVLTF; CDR3 DNA: TGTGCCAGCAGTTTCAGCGAATCTGGGGCCAACGTCCTGACTTTC
V gene: TRBV5-6; D gene: TRBD1; CDR3 length: 17; clone size: NA; J gene: TRBJ2-6; CDR3 protein: CASSLWDRDSGANVLTF; CDR3 DNA: TGTGCCAGCAGCTTGTGGGACAGGGACTCTGGGGCCAACGTCCTGACTTTC
V gene: TRBV5-6; D gene: TRBD2; CDR3 length: 16; clone size: NA; J gene: TRBJ2-5; CDR3 protein: CASSLLGRGAQETQYF; CDR3 DNA: TGTGCCAGCAGCTTGTTGGGGCGGGGGGCCCAAGAGACCCAGTACTTC
V gene: TRBV29-1; D gene: NA; CDR3 length: 14; clone size: NA; J gene: TRBJ2-1; CDR3 protein: CSVGGRGRGNEQFF; CDR3 DNA: TGCAGCGTTGGGGGAAGGGGAAGGGGTAATGAGCAGTTCTTC
V gene: TRBV15; D gene: TRBD1; CDR3 length: 17; clone size: NA; J gene: TRBJ1-5; CDR3 protein: CATSKGGFTGGFQPQHF; CDR3 DNA: TGTGCCACCAGCAAGGGCGGATTTACAGGGGGCTTTCAGCCCCAGCATTTT
V gene: TRBV10-3; D gene: NA; CDR3 length: 15; clone size: NA; J gene: TRBJ1-6; CDR3 protein: CAISESSGGNSPLHF; CDR3 DNA: TGTGCCATCAGTGAGTCGTCGGGGGGGAATTCACCCCTCCACTTT
V gene: TRBV4-2; D gene: TRBD1; CDR3 length: 17; clone size: NA; J gene: TRBJ1-2; CDR3 protein: CASSQDLRDRGLYGYTF; CDR3 DNA: TGTGCCAGCAGCCAAGATCTCCGGGACAGGGGGCTCTATGGCTACACCTTC